This T cell receptor (beta chain) was sequenced during a study of T cells in Graves' hyperthyroidism and ophthalmopathy. Study-level information: Peripheral blood samples were taken at initial diagnosis, prior to any treatment.

This clonotype was observed many times. Researchers amplified the TCR beta CDR3 regions from RNA transcripts. The HTBI primer set drove a first-round RT-PCR of the TCR CDR3. Each CDR3 protein is one row after TCRdb ran MiXCR on the multiplex PCR reads. The sample lists about 380,000 distinct CDR3 sequences; about 15% were seen once. CDR1 and CDR2 from the germline V gene are MNHEY and SMNVEV (reference sequence). This CDR3 comprises 16 residues. V lost 5 bases to trimming and J lost 4 bases; unmatched junction nucleotides: 7. The chain combines TRBV27 with TRBJ2-1; TRBD2 aligns across 11 bases. The source of this sequence is a woman aged 55-70 years with Graves' hyperthyroidism. The sample comprised blood. The CDR3 reads CASSPLGLADYNEQFF. The DNA of the CDR3 is TGTGCCAGCAGTCCCTTGGGACTAGCGGATTACAATGAGCAGTTCTTC.